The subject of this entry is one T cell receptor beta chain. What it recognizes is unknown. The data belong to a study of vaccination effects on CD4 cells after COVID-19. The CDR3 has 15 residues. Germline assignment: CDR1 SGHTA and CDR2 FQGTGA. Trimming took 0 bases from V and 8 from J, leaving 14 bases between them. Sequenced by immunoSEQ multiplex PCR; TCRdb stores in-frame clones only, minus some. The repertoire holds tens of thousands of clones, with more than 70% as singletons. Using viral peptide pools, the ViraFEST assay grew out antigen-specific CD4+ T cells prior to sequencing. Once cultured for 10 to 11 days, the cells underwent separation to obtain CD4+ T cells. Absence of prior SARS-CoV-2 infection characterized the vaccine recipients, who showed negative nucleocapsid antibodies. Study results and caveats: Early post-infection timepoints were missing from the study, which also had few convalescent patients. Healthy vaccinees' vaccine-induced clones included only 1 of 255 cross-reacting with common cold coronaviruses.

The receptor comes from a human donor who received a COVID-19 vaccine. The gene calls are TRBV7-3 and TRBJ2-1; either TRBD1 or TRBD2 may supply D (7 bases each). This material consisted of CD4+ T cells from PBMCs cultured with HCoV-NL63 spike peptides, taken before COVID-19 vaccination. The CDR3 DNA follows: TGTGCCAGCAGCTTAACCAGGGGGGGGTTCTATGAGCAGTTCTTC. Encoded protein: CASSLTRGGFYEQFF.